Presented here are 25 T cell receptor beta chains from one specimen sequenced in a study of OX40 agonist ivuxolimab in advanced cancers. Some clones are missing from TCRdb's copy, which holds only in-frame ones; the method was immunoSEQ multiplex PCR. In the table there are roughly 90,000 clones, roughly 91% of which are singletons. The specimen was CD4+ or CD8+ T cells sorted from blood, collected in a trial of the OX40 agonist ivuxolimab. The receptors here all came from an adult with an advanced solid tumor such as melanoma, head and neck, liver or kidney cancer.

This chain connects TRBV6-6 to TRBJ2-7, with TRBD1 as a possible D gene (6 bases). In germline, CDR1 is MNHNY, CDR2 SVGAGI (reference sequence). The CDR3 loop spans 14 amino acids. Deletions cut 5 bases from V and 4 bases from J, with 15 bases between. The CDR3 region is CASSHPGQRYEQYF. CDR3 sequence (DNA): TGTGCCAGCAGTCATCCGGGACAACGTTACGAGCAGTACTTC.

The V call is TRBV21-1, the J call TRBJ2-3; the table's D call, TRBD1, has no DNA check behind it. TRBV21-1 is a recognized pseudogene. The CDR3 extends over 16 amino acids. The CDR3 DNA sequence: TGTGCCAGCAGCAAAAGTAGGGGGCTAAGCACAGATACGCAGTATTTT. Its translation is CASSKSRGLSTDTQYF.

The J gene is TRBJ2-1, the V gene TRBV20-1; no clear D gene. Germline V gene data show CDR1 as DFQATT and CDR2 as SNEGSKA (reference sequence). CDR3 length: 10 residues. Trimming took 3 bases from V and 13 from J, leaving 10 bases between them. CDR3 nucleotides: TGCAGTGCTAGGAGAGCCCACCAGTTCTTC. Its translation is CSARRAHQFF.

The rearrangement links TRBV27 to TRBJ2-7, with a weak D call TRBD1 (5 bases). Deletions cut 8 bases from V and 0 bases from J, with 11 bases between. Germline values: CDR1 MNHEY, CDR2 SMNVEV (reference sequence). The CDR3 has 13 residues. This chain's CDR3 is CASRRGSSYEQYF. CDR3 sequence (DNA): TGTGCCAGCCGTAGGGGCAGCTCCTACGAGCAGTACTTC.

The rearrangement uses TRBV29-1 and TRBJ2-1, with 10 bases fitting TRBD2. CDR3 size: 14 residues. After removal of 8 bases from V and 6 bases from J, the junction contained 10 bases not matched to a gene. Germline V CDR1 and CDR2: SQVTM, ANQGSEA. The CDR3 here is CSLSRLAGVNEQFF. The CDR3 nucleotides are TGCAGCCTGTCAAGGCTAGCGGGAGTCAATGAGCAGTTCTTC.

J is TRBJ2-2 and V is TRBV19; no reliable D call. Germline assignment: CDR1 LNHDA and CDR2 SQIVND (reference sequence). V was cut by 5 bases and J by 2 bases, with 6 bases left in between. This CDR3 has 13 amino acids. The DNA for the CDR3 is TGTGCCAGTAGTCCCTATAACACCGGGGAGCTGTTTTTT. Its translation: CASSPYNTGELFF.

This clone was seen only once. V and J are TRBV6-1 and TRBJ2-6, with D hard to call. From germline, CDR1 is MNHNS and CDR2 SASEGT. Trimming cost V 2 bases and J 2 bases, with 7 bases left between them. This CDR3 has 15 residues. CDR3 coding DNA: TGTGCCAGCAGTGAAACGTGGGCTGGGGCCAACGTCCTGACTTTC. It yields the protein CASSETWAGANVLTF.

V and J are TRBV18 and TRBJ2-3, with 8 bases aligning to TRBD1. The J segment lost 1 base and the V segment lost 3 bases, leaving 0 bases of the junction unmatched. CDR1 KGHSH and CDR2 LQKENI come from the germline V gene. This CDR3 region has 14 residues. The CDR3 DNA reads TGTGCCAGCTCACCGGACAGGGGCACAGATACGCAGTATTTT. Translation gives CASSPDRGTDTQYF.

In this sample, this clone turned up once. The chain couples TRBV15 to TRBJ1-1; D is undetermined. This CDR3 is 14 amino acids long. Trimming cost V 4 bases and J 8 bases, with 17 bases left between them. Looked up from germline, CDR1 is LNHNV and CDR2 is YYDKDF (reference sequence). CDR3 region: CATSNPGWRAEAFF. The CDR3 bases are TGTGCCACCAGCAACCCTGGCTGGAGGGCGGAAGCTTTCTTT.

The rearrangement uses TRBV5-4 and TRBJ1-2; tentative D call: TRBD1 (5 bases). With 6 bases removed from V and 2 bases from J, the gap between germline ends came to 14 bases. This CDR3 is 14 amino acids long. Germline-derived CDR1 and CDR2 are SGHNT and YYREEE (reference sequence). This CDR3 is CASTSGGENYGYTF. The CDR3 nucleotides are TGTGCCAGCACTTCTGGGGGGGAGAACTATGGCTACACCTTC. The full variable domain, its missing parts supplied by reference TRBV5-4 and TRBJ1-2, is ETGVTQSPTHLIKTRGQQVTLRCSSQSGHNTVSWYQQALGQGPQFIFQYYREEENGRGNFPPRFSGLQFPNYSSELNVNALELDDSALYLCASTSGGENYGYTFGSGTRLTVV.

This chain links TRBV9 with TRBJ2-7; 8 bases are shared with TRBD1. The germline V gene has CDR1 SGDLS and CDR2 YYNGEE. The V gene end was trimmed by 2 bases and the J gene end by 2 bases; junction bases not matched to a gene: 3. The CDR3 loop spans 14 amino acids. CDR3 residues: CASSVRDRPYEQYF. The CDR3 DNA reads TGTGCCAGCAGCGTCCGGGACAGGCCCTACGAGCAGTACTTC.

The chain uses TRBV28 and TRBJ2-7, with TRBD2 matching 9 bases. The CDR3 consists of 15 residues. Germline V CDR1 and CDR2: MDHEN, SYDVKM. Germline trimming cut 4 bases from V and 8 bases from J; bases unmatched to any gene: 12. This CDR3 is CASSSPSSGATQQYF. CDR3 DNA sequence: TGTGCCAGCAGTTCACCGTCTAGCGGGGCTACGCAGCAGTACTTC. Full variable domain (remainder filled in from reference TRBV28 and TRBJ2-7): DVKVTQSSRYLVKRTGEKVFLECVQDMDHENMFWYRQDPGLGLRLIYFSYDVKMKEKGDIPEGYSVSREKKERFSLILESASTNQTSMYLCASSSPSSGATQQYFGPGTRLTVT.

The chain links TRBV6-1 to TRBJ2-3; unclear D gene. The V end was cut by 6 bases, the J end by 0 bases, with 10 bases between. Germline loops: CDR1 MNHNS, CDR2 SASEGT. The CDR3 consists of 14 residues. The CDR3 spells CASRDTVSTDTQYF. CDR3 bases: TGTGCCAGCAGAGATACAGTTAGCACAGATACGCAGTATTTT.

This chain's CDR3 is CASGETDTQYF. CDR3 nucleotide sequence: TGCGCCAGCGGGGAGACAGATACGCAGTATTTT. V is TRBV5-1 and J is TRBJ2-3, with a tentative D call TRBD2 (5 bases). Trimming took off 7 bases at V and 3 bases at J, with 6 bases between the two ends. The CDR3 is 11 residues long. Germline V lookup: CDR1 SGHRS, CDR2 YFSETQ.

The chain has TRBV6-1 and TRBJ2-1, with 11 bases identical to TRBD2. The length of the CDR3 is 15 residues. Germline CDR1 MNHNS, CDR2 SASEGT. V lost 3 bases and J lost 7; bases outside the gene matches: 5. CDR3 amino acids: CASSDSGRATNEQFF. DNA for the CDR3: TGTGCCAGCAGTGATAGCGGGAGGGCCACGAATGAGCAGTTCTTC.

The rearrangement uses TRBV11-3 and TRBJ2-2, with D unclear. Germline V gives CDR1 SGHNT, CDR2 YENEEA. This CDR3 is 15 amino acids long. V was clipped by 1 base and J by 0 bases, with 6 bases between them. Written as DNA, the CDR3 is TGTGCCAGCAGCTTAGGCGGAACGAACACCGGGGAGCTGTTTTTT. Encoded protein: CASSLGGTNTGELFF.

The chain couples TRBV4-1 to TRBJ2-1, with 9 bases lining up with TRBD1. V lost 1 base to trimming and J lost 7 bases; unmatched junction nucleotides: 20. This CDR3 has 20 amino acids. Germline-derived CDR1 and CDR2 are MGHRA and YSYEKL. In DNA form, the CDR3 reads TGCGCCAGCAGCCAAGGACACCGGGACAGGGTTGGACTCCGCCTTAATGAGCAGTTCTTC. Its translation: CASSQGHRDRVGLRLNEQFF.

The V gene is TRBV25-1, the J gene TRBJ2-1, with D unresolved. Trimming pared 2 bases from V and 7 bases from J, leaving 3 bases between. This CDR3 has 11 residues. The germline V gene encodes CDR1 MGHDK and CDR2 SYGVNS. CDR3 loop: CASSETNEQFF. The CDR3 bases are TGTGCCAGCAGTGAAACAAATGAGCAGTTCTTC. Combining the CDR3 with reference TRBV25-1 and TRBJ2-1 gives the whole variable domain EADIYQTPRYLVIGTGKKITLECSQTMGHDKMYWYQQDPGMELHLIHYSYGVNSTEKGDLSSESTVSRIRTEHFPLTLESARPSHTSQYLCASSETNEQFFGPGTRLTVL.

The rearrangement joins TRBV6-1 to TRBJ1-2; no clear D. From germline, CDR1 is MNHNS and CDR2 SASEGT. V lost 4 bases, J lost 8 bases, and 17 bases lay in between. The CDR3 is 14 residues long. The CDR3, as DNA: TGTGCCAGCAGTGCTTCGGGTGTCCCTCGGGGCTACACCTTC. This codes for CASSASGVPRGYTF.

This clone was found once. The chain is built from TRBV11-3 and TRBJ2-7; D is uncertain. V lost 5 bases, J lost 0 bases, and 8 bases lay in between. Germline CDR1 reads SGHNT; CDR2 reads YENEEA. The CDR3 length is 13 residues. The CDR3 nucleotides are TGTGCCAGCAGCCCCGACAACTCCTACGAGCAGTACTTC. Protein: CASSPDNSYEQYF.

CDR3 nucleotide sequence: TGTGCCAGCAGCTCCGGAGGGGACACTGAAGCTTTCTTT. Protein sequence: CASSSGGDTEAFF. The rearrangement links TRBV7-6 to TRBJ1-1, with D possibly matching TRBD1 (5 bases). Trimming removed 4 bases from V and 3 bases from J, with 9 bases in between. In germline, CDR1 is SGHVS, CDR2 FNYEAQ. The CDR3 has 13 amino acids. The variable domain in full, completed from reference TRBV7-6 and TRBJ1-1, reads GAGVSQSPRYKVTKRGQDVALRCDPISGHVSLYWYRQALGQGPEFLTYFNYEAQQDKSGLPNDRFSAERPEGSISTLTIQRTEQRDSAMYRCASSSGGDTEAFFGQGTRLTVV.

This clone was found once. V gene TRBV2 combines with J gene TRBJ1-5; a possible D gene is TRBD1 (5 bases). Germline values: CDR1 SNHLY, CDR2 FYNNEI. The CDR3 is 13 residues long. Trimming shortened V by 7 bases and J by 4 bases, and 11 bases separated the two germline ends. CDR3 region: CASTPQGNQPQHF. In nucleotides, the CDR3 is TGTGCCAGCACCCCTCAGGGAAATCAGCCCCAGCATTTT.

The chain joins TRBV7-9 to TRBJ2-3, with 11 positions matching TRBD2. The V segment lost 5 bases and the J segment 4 bases; nucleotides outside the gene matches: 11. Germline V gene data show CDR1 as SEHNR and CDR2 as FQNEAQ (reference sequence). CDR3 length: 17 amino acids. CDR3 in DNA: TGTGCCAGCAGCGAAGGACTAGCGGGTCCGAAGGCAGATACGCAGTATTTT. As protein: CASSEGLAGPKADTQYF.

The chain has TRBV5-6 and TRBJ2-2; 12 positions match TRBD2. J gave up 7 bases and V 2 bases, and 6 bases lay outside the gene matches. CDR1 and CDR2 from the germline V gene are SGHDT and YYEEEE. CDR3 length: 16 residues. CDR3 DNA: TGTGCCAGCAGCTTCCTAGCGGGAGGGCCTAACGGGGAGCTGTTTTTT. Protein product: CASSFLAGGPNGELFF.

The rearrangement joins TRBV7-2 to TRBJ2-5; TRBD1 matches 7 bases. CDR1 is SGHTA, CDR2 FQGNSA, per germline. J lost 3 bases, V lost 0 bases, and 4 bases had no gene match. The CDR3 sequence is 15 residues long. CDR3: CASSLAHDREETQYF. In DNA form, the CDR3 reads TGTGCCAGCAGCTTAGCGCACGACAGGGAAGAGACCCAGTACTTC.